This T cell receptor (beta chain) was documented in a study of T cell clones after liver transplantation. Study-wide context: Samples came from ITN030ST, which attempted immunosuppression withdrawal within 2 years of liver transplantation. Patients counted as tolerant after at least one year off all immunosuppression, enzymes not exceeding twice normal.

Clones were read by immunoSEQ multiplex PCR, and TCRdb kept only the in-frame ones, dropping some. Of just over 80,000 clones listed, over 80% are singletons. On this clone: What it binds is not known.

CDR1 is SQVTM and CDR2 is ANQGSEA in the germline V gene. The CDR3 extends over 15 amino acids. Between the trimmed V and J ends, which lost 4 bases and 6 bases, there was a span of 21 bases. Study findings and constraints: Graft donor-reactive T cells possibly entered the graft instead of undergoing deletion. Low donor cell numbers restricted donor-reactive repertoire measurement in a couple of subjects.

The chain links TRBV29-1 to TRBJ1-1; D is perhaps TRBD1 (6 bases). The receptor comes from a human patient who received a liver transplant. Some T cells may be the graft donor's. The specimen was CD4+ T cells from blood, collected around 45 months after liver transplant. The CDR3 here is CSVGHGGASLAEAFF. Written as DNA, the CDR3 is TGCAGCGTTGGCCACGGGGGGGCTTCTTTGGCTGAAGCTTTCTTT. Full variable domain (outside the CDR3, taken from reference TRBV29-1 and TRBJ1-1): SAVISQKPSRDICQRGTSLTIQCQVDSQVTMMFWYRQQPGQSLTLIATANQGSEATYESGFVIDKFPISRPNLTFSTLTVSNMSPEDSSIYLCSVGHGGASLAEAFFGQGTRLTVV.